Described below is a single T cell receptor beta chain sequence and its context. As yet, its antigen is unknown. The entry originates in a study of T cells after yellow fever vaccination. Study-wide points: CD4 and CD8 compartments shared a small share of clonotypes, likely from convergent recombination.

The CDR3 runs to 14 residues. The V segment lost 5 bases and the J segment 2 bases; nucleotides outside the gene matches: 5. The germline V gene has CDR1 DFQATT and CDR2 SNEGSKA (reference sequence). A universal primer site and UMIs were added as TCR cDNA was made by 5'RACE template switching. TCRdb itself ran the 5' RACE reads through MiXCR, one entry per CDR3 protein. Found here are roughly 520,000 distinct CDR3 sequences, 20% to 25% of them singletons; the top ten hold about a sixth. The sequences come from PBMCs, collected around 3 weeks after the first yellow fever vaccination. The chain is built from TRBV20-1 and TRBJ2-5, with TRBD2 matching over 10 bases. This receptor was identified in a man younger than 35 who received the YFV17D yellow fever vaccine. The CDR3 nucleotides read TGCAGTGCTGAAACTAGCGGGGTACAAGAGACCCAGTACTTC. It encodes CSAETSGVQETQYF.